This T cell receptor beta chain stems from a study of OX40 agonist ivuxolimab in advanced cancers. Across the study: Participants could have had prior anti-PD-1, anti-PD-L1 or anti-CTLA-4 therapy, and around 40% had some.

Patients with autoimmune history or systemic immunosuppression were excluded. Drawing of blood for sampling happened at baseline, at cycle 4 day 1, and at cycle 7 day 1. Germline CDR1 and CDR2: SNHLY and FYNNEI. V lost 5 bases and J 0 bases, leaving 8 bases between the germline ends. The CDR3 spans 13 residues. The repertoire was sequenced with immunoSEQ multiplex PCR; TCRdb's copy has only in-frame clones and lacks some. The sample shows fewer than 90,000 clones, 88% of them seen only once. The J gene is TRBJ2-7, the V gene TRBV2, with D maybe TRBD1 (5 bases). The source of this sequence is an adult with an advanced solid tumor such as melanoma, head and neck, liver or kidney cancer. The source material was CD4+ or CD8+ T cells sorted from blood, sampled in a trial of the OX40 agonist ivuxolimab. CDR3 DNA: TGTGCCAGCAGTTTGACAGCCTCCTACGAGCAGTACTTC. Amino acid sequence: CASSLTASYEQYF.